These 31 T cell receptor beta chains were all obtained from the same sample, sequenced in a study of radiation and T cells in renal cell carcinoma. Regarding time point: baseline pretreatment blood. Stated treatment: 15 Gy SBRT to primary tumor, nephrectomy 4 weeks later. Repertoires were generated with immunoSEQ multiplex PCR, while TCRdb's copy carries only in-frame clones and drops some. The data hold approximately 120,000 clones, with approximately 82% observed a single time. The sample in question was blood, obtained from a patient whose treatment included radiotherapy and nephrectomy. The receptors stem from a woman aged 55-69 years with renal cell carcinoma.

This clone has just one count. The rearrangement joins TRBV27 to TRBJ2-1; perhaps TRBD1 as D (6 bases). Germline V gene data show CDR1 as MNHEY and CDR2 as SMNVEV (reference sequence). CDR3 length: 15 amino acids. Trimming cost V 5 bases and J 3 bases, with 14 bases left between them. Written as DNA, the CDR3 is TGTGCCAGCAGTGCCGGGACCAGGGGCTACAATGAGCAGTTCTTC. Translating it yields CASSAGTRGYNEQFF.

The chain couples TRBV7-9 to TRBJ2-7; D not certain. Trimming pared 2 bases from V and 3 bases from J, leaving 14 bases between. The CDR3 spans 15 residues. Germline V CDR1 and CDR2: SEHNR, FQNEAQ (reference sequence). The CDR3 DNA reads as TGTGCCAGCAGCTTAACGTTACAGTTACGCTACGAGCAGTACTTC. This translates into CASSLTLQLRYEQYF.

This clone was detected only once. Here the CDR3 reads CASSPGLAGSYYEQYF. In DNA, the CDR3 is TGTGCCAGCAGCCCCGGGCTAGCGGGGAGTTACTACGAGCAGTACTTC. This sequence joins TRBV5-6 and TRBJ2-7; 9 bases match TRBD2. The V segment lost 4 bases and the J segment 3 bases; nucleotides outside the gene matches: 11. There are 16 residues in the CDR3. CDR1 and CDR2 from the germline V gene are SGHDT and YYEEEE. Filled out from reference TRBV5-6 and TRBJ2-7, the complete variable domain reads DAGVTQSPTHLIKTRGQQVTLRCSPKSGHDTVSWYQQALGQGPQFIFQYYEEEERQRGNFPDRFSGHQFPNYSSELNVNALLLGDSALYLCASSPGLAGSYYEQYFGPGTRLTVT.

Comment on this clone: Additional DNA sequences in this sample encode the identical CDR3. V gene TRBV28 combines with J gene TRBJ2-7; D unresolved. Trimming left V 3 bases short and J 2 bases short, with 8 bases between. The CDR3 is 13 amino acids. In germline, CDR1 is MDHEN, CDR2 SYDVKM. The CDR3 loop is CASSFPGTYEQYF. DNA for the CDR3: TGTGCCAGCAGTTTCCCGGGCACCTACGAGCAGTACTTC.

V and J are TRBV7-9 and TRBJ1-2; no clear D. V lost 5 bases to trimming and J lost 0 bases, with 4 bases between them. This CDR3 contains 12 residues. Germline CDR1 SEHNR, CDR2 FQNEAQ (reference sequence). The CDR3 protein is CASSMTNYGYTF. CDR3 in DNA: TGTGCCAGCAGCATGACTAACTATGGCTACACCTTC.

This chain joins TRBV5-5 and TRBJ1-1; 9 bases are a match to TRBD1. The CDR3 contains 14 residues. The V gene end was trimmed by 4 bases and the J gene end by 8 bases; junction bases not matched to a gene: 9. The germline gives CDR1 SGHKS, CDR2 YYEKEE (reference sequence). CDR3 sequence reads: CASSPGTGRSEAFF. In nucleotides, the CDR3 is TGTGCCAGCAGCCCAGGGACAGGGCGTTCGGAAGCTTTCTTT.

The chain combines TRBV10-3 with TRBJ1-6; no firm D call. The V gene's germline CDR1 is ENHRY and CDR2 SYGVKD. The CDR3 extends over 14 amino acids. V lost 10 bases and J lost 5, with 15 bases in between. CDR3 DNA sequence: TGTGCCACCCATAACGGTAACAATAATTCACCCCTCCACTTT. This sequence encodes CATHNGNNNSPLHF.

The chain combines TRBV30 with TRBJ2-1; D ambiguous. Germline V gene sequence: CDR1 GTSNPN, CDR2 SVGIG (reference sequence). The V gene lost 0 bases and the J gene lost 10 bases, with 4 bases spanning the gap. The CDR3 extends over 10 amino acids. CDR3 amino acids: CAWSVLEQFF. The CDR3 region has the DNA TGTGCCTGGAGTGTTTTGGAGCAGTTCTTC.

This clone occurred a few times. The chain's CDR3 is CASMGGGTGELFF. The CDR3, as DNA: TGTGCCAGCATGGGGGGCGGAACCGGGGAGCTGTTTTTT. The J gene is TRBJ2-2, the V gene TRBV2, with D perhaps matching TRBD1 or TRBD2 (6 bases each). The V gene's germline CDR1 is SNHLY and CDR2 FYNNEI. Trimming left V 7 bases short and J 5 bases short, with 11 bases between. The CDR3 loop spans 13 amino acids.

The chain employs TRBV5-8 and TRBJ2-1, with 12 bases that match TRBD2. CDR1 SGHTS and CDR2 YDEGEE come from the germline V gene. This CDR3 spans 17 amino acids. J lost 8 bases, V lost 4 bases, and 13 bases had no gene match. CDR3 loop: CASSVTSGRSERDEQFF. The CDR3 DNA reads TGTGCCAGCAGCGTTACTAGCGGGAGGTCAGAGAGGGATGAGCAGTTCTTC.

The chain is built from TRBV19 and TRBJ2-3, with TRBD1 matching 11 bases. The V segment lost 0 bases and the J segment 10 bases; nucleotides outside the gene matches: 9. The CDR3 contains 16 residues. CDR1 LNHDA and CDR2 SQIVND come from the germline V gene (reference sequence). CDR3 amino acids: CASSIDGTGGIRPQYF. The CDR3 coding sequence is TGTGCCAGTAGTATAGACGGGACAGGGGGGATTAGGCCGCAGTATTTT.

This chain joins TRBV30 and TRBJ2-7; D remains ambiguous. V was shortened by 0 bases and J by 6 bases, with 6 bases between the two germline ends. There are 11 residues in the CDR3. The germline gives CDR1 GTSNPN, CDR2 SVGIG (reference sequence). In DNA form, the CDR3 reads TGTGCCTGGAGTGTAACTCGCGAGCAGTACTTC. It specifies CAWSVTREQYF. Full variable domain (rest looked up from reference TRBV30 and TRBJ2-7): SQTIHQWPATLVQPVGSPLSLECTVEGTSNPNLYWYRQAAGRGLQLLFYSVGIGQISSEVPQNLSASRPQDRQFILSSKKLLLSDSGFYLCAWSVTREQYFGPGTRLTVT.

V gene TRBV7-9 combines with J gene TRBJ1-5, with D unresolved. Germline CDR1 reads SEHNR; CDR2 reads FQNEAQ (reference sequence). V lost 5 bases to trimming and J lost 7 bases, with 18 bases between them. This CDR3 comprises 15 residues. In DNA form, the CDR3 reads TGTGCCAGCAGCCCCATTGGTCACTCAGGCCAGCCCCAGCATTTT. Encoded protein: CASSPIGHSGQPQHF.

This chain links TRBV7-8 with TRBJ1-2; no clear D. This CDR3 spans 14 amino acids. Trimming pared 1 base from V and 7 bases from J, leaving 13 bases between. Germline CDR1 reads SGHVS; CDR2 reads FQNEAQ. In DNA, the CDR3 is TGTGCCAGCAGCTTAGTCGAGGTCGACCCTGGCTACACCTTC. This codes for CASSLVEVDPGYTF.

This clone was observed a few times. The chain has TRBV28 and TRBJ1-5; the match to TRBD1 covers 7 bases. The CDR3 is 13 amino acids. Germline CDR1 and CDR2: MDHEN and SYDVKM. The ends lost 6 bases at V and 6 bases at J; junction bases unmatched: 5. CDR3 bases: TGTGCCAGCAGGAGACAGGGTGGTCAGCCCCAGCATTTT. It translates to CASRRQGGQPQHF.

This chain connects TRBV30 to TRBJ1-4; no clear D gene. CDR3 length equals 14 residues. CDR1 is GTSNPN, CDR2 SVGIG, per germline (reference sequence). V lost 1 base and J lost 8, with 14 bases in between. The CDR3 protein is CAWSDPNGREKLFF. The CDR3 bases are TGTGCCTGGAGTGACCCCAACGGCAGGGAAAAACTGTTTTTT.

The CDR3 region has the DNA TGTGCCAGTAGTCAACCGACACGGAAGCTGGGGGATCAGCCCCAGCATTTT. Protein: CASSQPTRKLGDQPQHF. V and J are TRBV19 and TRBJ1-5; D perhaps matches TRBD1 (5 bases). CDR3 length equals 17 residues. Trimming took 5 bases from V and 5 from J, leaving 22 bases between them. Looked up from germline, CDR1 is LNHDA and CDR2 is SQIVND (reference sequence).

This rearrangement joins TRBV20-1 to TRBJ2-5; D may be TRBD1 (6 bases). The CDR3 is 11 amino acids. CDR1 is DFQATT and CDR2 is SNEGSKA in the germline V gene (reference sequence). The CDR3 nucleotides are TGCCTTACAGGGAGACAAGAGACCCAGTACTTC. Protein product: CLTGRQETQYF.

The CDR3 nucleotides read TGTGCCAGCAGTGGGCCAAACTATGGCTACACCTTC. Its protein is CASSGPNYGYTF. The rearrangement uses TRBV2 and TRBJ1-2; D is unclear. V was shortened by 4 bases and J by 2 bases, with 5 bases between the two germline ends. The CDR3 has 12 residues. CDR1 and CDR2 from the germline V gene are SNHLY and FYNNEI.

The genes are TRBV28 and TRBJ1-2; 8 bases line up with TRBD1. The CDR3 totals 12 residues. Germline CDR1 MDHEN, CDR2 SYDVKM. The V segment lost 8 bases and the J segment 3 bases; nucleotides outside the gene matches: 2. CDR3 amino acids: CASGQGHYGYTF. Here the CDR3 DNA reads TGTGCCAGCGGACAGGGCCACTATGGCTACACCTTC.

The chain joins TRBV29-1 to TRBJ1-2; a possible D gene is TRBD1 (5 bases). The CDR3 has 13 amino acids. Germline CDR1 is SQVTM and CDR2 is ANQGSEA. Trimming shortened V by 5 bases and J by 6 bases, and 16 bases separated the two germline ends. Written as DNA, the CDR3 is TGCAGCGTTTCCAGGGTCATAGTAGATGGCTACACCTTC. This sequence encodes CSVSRVIVDGYTF.

The chain carries TRBV9 and TRBJ2-2; D possibly matches TRBD1 or TRBD2 (5 bases each). The CDR3 consists of 15 residues. Looked up from germline, CDR1 is SGDLS and CDR2 is YYNGEE. The ends were cut back, 7 bases at V and 1 base at J, with 14 bases in the middle. The CDR3 region has the DNA TGTGCCAGCGCCGGGACGAGTAAGAACACCGGGGAGCTGTTTTTT. As protein: CASAGTSKNTGELFF.

The genes are TRBV4-3 and TRBJ2-7, with a possible D match to TRBD2 (6 bases). The V gene lost 3 bases and the J gene lost 5 bases, with 29 bases spanning the gap. Looked up from germline, CDR1 is LGHNA and CDR2 is YSLEER. This CDR3 contains 19 residues. The CDR3 protein is CASSQGFYGTSTSFHEQYF. The CDR3 DNA sequence: TGCGCCAGCAGCCAGGGGTTTTACGGGACGTCCACTAGCTTCCACGAGCAGTACTTC.

The rearrangement joins TRBV11-2 to TRBJ2-7, with TRBD1 as a possible D gene (5 bases). Germline values: CDR1 SGHAT, CDR2 FQNNGV. This CDR3 spans 15 amino acids. V gave up 1 base and J gave up 4 bases, with 14 bases separating them. CDR3 nucleotide sequence: TGTGCCAGCAGCTTAGCACTGACAGTGACATACGAGCAGTACTTC. Amino acid sequence: CASSLALTVTYEQYF.

The chain carries TRBV9 and TRBJ2-1, with TRBD2 matching over 11 bases. This CDR3 has 18 amino acids. Trimming cost V 4 bases and J 0 bases; bases outside gene matches: 9. Germline V gene lookup returns CDR1 SGDLS and CDR2 YYNGEE. The CDR3 DNA sequence: TGTGCCAGCAGCCTAACTAGCGGGGGCCCCAGCTCCTACAATGAGCAGTTCTTC. Translated, it gives CASSLTSGGPSSYNEQFF. The full variable domain, rest sourced from reference TRBV9 and TRBJ2-1, is DSGVTQTPKHLITATGQRVTLRCSPRSGDLSVYWYQQSLDQGLQFLIQYYNGEERAKGNILERFSAQQFPDLHSELNLSSLELGDSALYFCASSLTSGGPSSYNEQFFGPGTRLTVL.

The rearrangement joins TRBV7-3 to TRBJ1-2; 9 bases fit TRBD1. With 5 bases clipped from V and 4 bases from J, the junction kept 8 bases outside the gene matches. The CDR3 totals 15 residues. The V gene's germline CDR1 is SGHTA and CDR2 FQGTGA. In DNA, the CDR3 is TGTGCCAGCAGCCCAGCGGGACAGGGCCCCTATGGCTACACCTTC. Translation: CASSPAGQGPYGYTF.

The CDR3 sequence is CASSQDWSTNQPQHF. CDR3 coding DNA: TGCGCCAGCAGCCAAGATTGGAGCACCAACCAGCCCCAGCATTTT. V usage is TRBV4-1 and J usage is TRBJ1-5; D call uncertain. With 0 bases removed from V and 7 bases from J, the gap between germline ends came to 13 bases. In germline, CDR1 is MGHRA, CDR2 YSYEKL. The CDR3 consists of 15 residues.

This sequence joins TRBV5-1 and TRBJ2-1; 11 positions agree with TRBD2. With 0 bases clipped from V and 6 bases from J, the junction kept 5 bases outside the gene matches. The germline V gene encodes CDR1 SGHRS and CDR2 YFSETQ. The CDR3 is 16 residues long. The CDR3 bases are TGCGCCAGCAGCTTGGTAGCACTAGCGGGGGTCAATGAGCAGTTCTTC. This encodes CASSLVALAGVNEQFF.

The chain links TRBV1 to TRBJ1-5; TRBD1, as called in the table, went unchecked against the DNA. TRBV1 is a recognized pseudogene. The length of the CDR3 is 19 residues. The DNA of the CDR3 is TGCACCAGCAGCCAAGGCCAAAGGGTCCGGGACAGGGGCGATCAGCCCCAGCATTTT. Its translation: CTSSQGQRVRDRGDQPQHF.

In regard to this clone: One end of the junction fails to match germline, which may point to a read error. This chain joins TRBV19 and TRBJ1-3; D remains ambiguous. CDR1 and CDR2 from the germline V gene are LNHDA and SQIVND (reference sequence). The CDR3 totals 12 residues. CDR3 nucleotides: TGCGCGTCGGGCGCGGCTGGAAACACCATATATTTT. It specifies CASGAAGNTIYF.

The chain joins TRBV13 to TRBJ1-2; no clear D. The V end lost 3 bases, the J end lost 2 bases, and 7 bases lay between the germline ends. Per germline, CDR1 PRHDT and CDR2 FYEKMQ (reference sequence). The CDR3 is made up of 13 amino acids. As DNA, the CDR3 is TGTGCCAGCAGCTTCGCTGGGAACTATGGCTACACCTTC. It encodes CASSFAGNYGYTF.